The next 8 T cell receptor beta chains were all read from a single sample in a study of blood T cell repertoires in COVID-19. Here immunoSEQ multiplex PCR was the method, and the copy in TCRdb shows in-frame clones only, minus some. This sample has under 130,000 clones, with 81% found just once. Material for sequencing was peripheral blood. Source of these receptors: a man at least 80 years old with acute or convalescent COVID-19.

The J gene is TRBJ2-2, the V gene TRBV7-9; D perhaps matches TRBD1 (6 bases). CDR3 length: 14 amino acids. The germline gives CDR1 SEHNR, CDR2 FQNEAQ (reference sequence). The ends were cut back, 7 bases at V and 2 bases at J, with 11 bases in the middle. CDR3 bases: TGTGCCAGCACCCGACAGGTCAACACCGGGGAGCTGTTTTTT. It encodes CASTRQVNTGELFF.

This chain joins TRBV28 and TRBJ2-7, with D tentatively TRBD1 (5 bases). This CDR3 spans 14 amino acids. Trimming removed 2 bases at V and 5 bases at J, with 13 bases between. Germline V gene data show CDR1 as MDHEN and CDR2 as SYDVKM. The CDR3 bases are TGTGCCAGCAGTTTACAGGGCCGTAGGGACGAGCAGTACTTC. Residues: CASSLQGRRDEQYF. Combining the CDR3 with reference TRBV28 and TRBJ2-7 gives the whole variable domain DVKVTQSSRYLVKRTGEKVFLECVQDMDHENMFWYRQDPGLGLRLIYFSYDVKMKEKGDIPEGYSVSREKKERFSLILESASTNQTSMYLCASSLQGRRDEQYFGPGTRLTVT.

The V gene is TRBV28, the J gene TRBJ1-3; D uncertain. Germline assignment: CDR1 MDHEN and CDR2 SYDVKM. This CDR3 spans 14 amino acids. V was clipped by 7 bases and J by 0 bases, with 10 bases between them. CDR3 residues: CASIDLASGNTIYF. DNA for the CDR3: TGTGCCAGCATAGACCTAGCCTCTGGAAACACCATATATTTT.

This clone was counted between two and nine times. The chain carries TRBV27 and TRBJ1-1; TRBD1 aligns across 7 bases. Germline values: CDR1 MNHEY, CDR2 SMNVEV (reference sequence). The CDR3 spans 17 residues. V shed 5 bases and J 1 base; nucleotides not matched to a gene: 13. Here the CDR3 reads CASSPRQGWMENTEAFF. The DNA for the CDR3 is TGTGCCAGCAGTCCGAGACAGGGATGGATGGAGAACACTGAAGCTTTCTTT.

V is TRBV5-1 and J is TRBJ1-5; TRBD1 agrees at 9 bases. This CDR3 comprises 14 residues. Per germline, CDR1 SGHRS and CDR2 YFSETQ. V shed 1 base, J shed 5 bases, and the junction held 1 base outside the gene matches. The CDR3: CASSLTGGYQPQHF. DNA for the CDR3: TGCGCCAGCAGCTTGACAGGGGGCTATCAGCCCCAGCATTTT.

The chain combines TRBV30 with TRBJ1-4; D gene unclear. Germline values: CDR1 GTSNPN, CDR2 SVGIG (reference sequence). This CDR3 region has 17 residues. The germline V and J ends were trimmed by 0 bases and 3 bases, with 17 bases remaining between them. The CDR3 protein is CAWSVGFFLTANEKLFF. CDR3 sequence (DNA): TGTGCCTGGAGTGTAGGCTTCTTCCTAACAGCTAATGAAAAACTGTTTTTT.

The chain combines TRBV2 with TRBJ1-2, with a possible D match to TRBD1 (5 bases). V lost 7 bases and J lost 7, with 19 bases in between. Germline CDR1 SNHLY, CDR2 FYNNEI. CDR3 length: 14 amino acids. This CDR3 reads CASTSESRAPGYTF. In DNA form, the CDR3 reads TGTGCCAGCACCAGCGAGAGCAGGGCTCCTGGCTACACCTTC.

The CDR3 loop reads CASSVADRDSGYTF. The CDR3 DNA reads TGTGCCAGCAGCGTAGCCGACAGGGACTCTGGCTACACCTTC. This sequence joins TRBV9 and TRBJ1-2; 7 positions agree with TRBD1. Germline CDR1 reads SGDLS; CDR2 reads YYNGEE. The CDR3 contains 14 residues. Trimming took 0 bases from V and 7 from J; bases not matched to a gene: 6.